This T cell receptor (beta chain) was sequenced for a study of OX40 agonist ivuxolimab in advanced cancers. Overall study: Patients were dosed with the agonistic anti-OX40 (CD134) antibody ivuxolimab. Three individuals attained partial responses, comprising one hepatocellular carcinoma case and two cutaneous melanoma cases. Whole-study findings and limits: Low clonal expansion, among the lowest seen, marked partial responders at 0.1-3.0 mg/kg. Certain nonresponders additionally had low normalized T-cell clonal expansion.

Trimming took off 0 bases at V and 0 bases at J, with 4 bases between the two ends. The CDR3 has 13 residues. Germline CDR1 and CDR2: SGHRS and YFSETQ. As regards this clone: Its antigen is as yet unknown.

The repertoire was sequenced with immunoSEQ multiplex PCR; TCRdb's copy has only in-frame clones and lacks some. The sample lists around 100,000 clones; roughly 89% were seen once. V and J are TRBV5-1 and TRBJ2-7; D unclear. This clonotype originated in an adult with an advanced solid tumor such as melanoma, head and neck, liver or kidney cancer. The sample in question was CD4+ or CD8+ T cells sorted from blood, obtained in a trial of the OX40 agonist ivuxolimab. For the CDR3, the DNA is TGCGCCAGCAGCTTGGACGACTCCTACGAGCAGTACTTC. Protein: CASSLDDSYEQYF.